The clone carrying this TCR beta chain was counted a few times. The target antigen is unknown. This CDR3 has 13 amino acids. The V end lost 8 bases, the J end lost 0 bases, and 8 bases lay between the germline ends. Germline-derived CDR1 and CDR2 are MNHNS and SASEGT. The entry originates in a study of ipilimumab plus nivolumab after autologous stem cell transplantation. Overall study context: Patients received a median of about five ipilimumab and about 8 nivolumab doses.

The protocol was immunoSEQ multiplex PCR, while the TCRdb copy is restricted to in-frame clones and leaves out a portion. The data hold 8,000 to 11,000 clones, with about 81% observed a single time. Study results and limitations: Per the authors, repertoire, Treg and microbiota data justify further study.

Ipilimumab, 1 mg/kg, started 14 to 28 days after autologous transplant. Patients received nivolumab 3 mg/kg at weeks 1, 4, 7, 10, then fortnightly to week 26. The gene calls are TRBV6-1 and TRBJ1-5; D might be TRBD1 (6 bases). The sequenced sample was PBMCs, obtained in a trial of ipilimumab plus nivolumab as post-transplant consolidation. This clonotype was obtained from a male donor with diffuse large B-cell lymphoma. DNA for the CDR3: TGTGCCAGCCGGGACATTAGCAATCAGCCCCAGCATTTT. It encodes CASRDISNQPQHF.